One and the same sample provided the 9 T cell receptor beta chains below, sequenced in a study of CD8 T cells in Susac syndrome. With random hexamers, 0.5 to 1 ug RNA was reverse transcribed. TCRdb re-called the immunoSEQ multiplex PCR reads through MiXCR, storing one row per CDR3 protein. The data show about 150,000 distinct CDR3 sequences, about 95% seen once. The sequenced material came from CD4+ T cells from PBMCs. Every receptor here comes from a human donor with Susac syndrome.

This sequence joins TRBV20-1 and TRBJ1-6; 7 bases fit TRBD1. From germline, CDR1 is DFQATT and CDR2 SNEGSKA (reference sequence). The V and J ends lost 2 bases and 9 bases, in that order; junction bases with no gene match: 13. CDR3 length: 16 amino acids. The CDR3 DNA reads TGCAGTGCTAGAAGGCTTCCCGGGACAGCGGCTTCACCCCTCCACTTT. Translated: CSARRLPGTAASPLHF.

This clonotype was recorded once. The chain recombines TRBV29-1 with TRBJ2-7, with D possibly being TRBD1 (6 bases). Trimming took off 4 bases at V and 6 bases at J, with 22 bases between the two ends. This CDR3 is 15 amino acids long. Germline V gene sequence: CDR1 SQVTM, CDR2 ANQGSEA. CDR3: CSVGTGKIHPGEQYF. In DNA, the CDR3 is TGCAGCGTTGGAACAGGGAAAATCCATCCAGGCGAGCAGTACTTC.

This sequence joins TRBV7-2 and TRBJ2-1; 10 positions agree with TRBD1. Trimming took 5 bases from V and 1 from J; bases not matched to a gene: 2. Germline loops: CDR1 SGHTA, CDR2 FQGNSA. The CDR3 covers 15 residues. For the CDR3, the DNA is TGTGCCAGCAGCCGGACAGGGGGGTCCTACAATGAGCAGTTCTTC. This translates into CASSRTGGSYNEQFF.

Worth noting for this clonotype: A read error may produce the germline difference seen at one junction end. V is TRBV19 and J is TRBJ1-1, with D tentatively TRBD1 (6 bases). CDR1 LNHDA and CDR2 SQIVND come from the germline V gene (reference sequence). The length of the CDR3 is 13 residues. CDR3 nucleotide sequence: TGTGCCAGTAGTGATGACAGGATCCGAAGGGGGTCCTTT. It translates to CASSDDRIRRGSF.

CDR3 sequence: CSARGGGSSYNEQFF. CDR3 sequence (DNA): TGCAGTGCTAGAGGGGGCGGGTCTTCCTACAATGAGCAGTTCTTC. This chain links TRBV20-1 with TRBJ2-1; D is tentatively TRBD1 or TRBD2 (5 bases each). V dropped 1 base and J dropped 1 base, with 11 bases sitting between them. This CDR3 has 15 residues. Per germline, CDR1 DFQATT and CDR2 SNEGSKA (reference sequence).

V and J are TRBV21-1 and TRBJ2-7; the table assigns TRBD1, which was not confirmed against the DNA. TRBV21-1 is termed a pseudogene. The CDR3 extends over 15 amino acids. For the CDR3, the DNA is TGTGCCAGCCTCTTGGACAGGGGGATTTCCTACGAGCAGTACTTC. It codes for CASLLDRGISYEQYF.

The DNA for the CDR3 is TGCAGCGGCACTAGCGGGGGGGGGTTTGTAGAGACCCAGTACTTC. It yields the protein CSGTSGGGFVETQYF. The chain recombines TRBV29-1 with TRBJ2-5; 13 bases are shared with TRBD2. J lost 4 bases, V lost 7 bases, and 9 bases had no gene match. This CDR3 is built from 15 residues. Germline V gene sequence: CDR1 SQVTM, CDR2 ANQGSEA.

This chain joins TRBV5-1 and TRBJ2-1; D not resolved. V lost 4 bases and J 5 bases, leaving 13 bases between the germline ends. Germline CDR1 reads SGHRS; CDR2 reads YFSETQ. CDR3 length equals 14 residues. CDR3 bases: TGCGCCAGCAGCAAGGACGCGGCTAACAATGAGCAGTTCTTC. The encoded protein is CASSKDAANNEQFF.

This clonotype was counted between two and nine times. CDR3 sequence reads: CASSLDLGDTQYF. DNA for the CDR3: TGTGCCAGCAGCTTAGATCTCGGAGATACGCAGTATTTT. This chain links TRBV11-2 with TRBJ2-3; no clear D gene. CDR3 size: 13 residues. The V end lost 0 bases, the J end lost 5 bases, and 6 bases lay between the germline ends. Germline V gene data show CDR1 as SGHAT and CDR2 as FQNNGV.